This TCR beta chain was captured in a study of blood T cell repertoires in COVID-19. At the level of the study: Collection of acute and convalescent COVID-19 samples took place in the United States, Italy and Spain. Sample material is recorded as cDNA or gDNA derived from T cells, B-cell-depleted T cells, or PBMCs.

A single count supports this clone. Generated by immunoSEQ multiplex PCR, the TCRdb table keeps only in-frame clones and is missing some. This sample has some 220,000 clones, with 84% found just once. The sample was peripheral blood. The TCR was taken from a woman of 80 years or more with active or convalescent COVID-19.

Here the CDR3 DNA reads TGTGCCAGCAGCTCGGACAGTGGAAACACCATATATTTT. This sequence encodes CASSSDSGNTIYF. This chain joins TRBV7-2 and TRBJ1-3; maybe TRBD1 (6 bases). This CDR3 spans 13 amino acids. Germline CDR1 SGHTA, CDR2 FQGNSA. Trimming removed 4 bases at V and 3 bases at J, with 7 bases between.